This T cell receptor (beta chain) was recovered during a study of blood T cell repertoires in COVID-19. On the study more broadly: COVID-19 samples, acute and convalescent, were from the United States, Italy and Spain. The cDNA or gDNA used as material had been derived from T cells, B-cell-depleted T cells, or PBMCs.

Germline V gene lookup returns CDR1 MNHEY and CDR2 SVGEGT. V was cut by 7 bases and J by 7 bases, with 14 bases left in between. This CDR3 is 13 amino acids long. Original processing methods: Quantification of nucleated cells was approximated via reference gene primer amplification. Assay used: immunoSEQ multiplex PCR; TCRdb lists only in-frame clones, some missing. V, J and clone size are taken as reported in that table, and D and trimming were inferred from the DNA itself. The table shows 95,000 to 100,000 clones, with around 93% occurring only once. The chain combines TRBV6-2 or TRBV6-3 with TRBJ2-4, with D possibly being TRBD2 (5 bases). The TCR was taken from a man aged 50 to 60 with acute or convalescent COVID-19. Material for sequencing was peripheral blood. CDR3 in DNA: TGTGCCAGCACCCCCGCTAGCAGGAACATTCAGTACTTC. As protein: CASTPASRNIQYF.